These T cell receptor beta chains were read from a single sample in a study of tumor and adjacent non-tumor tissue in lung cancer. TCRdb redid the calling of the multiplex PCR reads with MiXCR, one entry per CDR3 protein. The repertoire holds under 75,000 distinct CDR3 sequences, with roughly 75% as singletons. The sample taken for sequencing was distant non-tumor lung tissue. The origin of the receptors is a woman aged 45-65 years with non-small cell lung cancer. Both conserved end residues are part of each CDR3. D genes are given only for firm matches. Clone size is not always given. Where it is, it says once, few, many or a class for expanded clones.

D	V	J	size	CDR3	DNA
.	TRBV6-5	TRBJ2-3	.	CASSYSTPLSRGDTQYF	TGTGCCAGCAGTTACTCGACGCCACTATCGAGAGGAGATACGCAGTATTTT
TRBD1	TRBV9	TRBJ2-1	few	CASSASGTGMYNEQFF	TGTGCCAGCAGCGCTTCCGGGACAGGGATGTACAATGAGCAGTTCTTC
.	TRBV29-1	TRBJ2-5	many	CSVQAVRQETQYF	TGCAGCGTTCAAGCGGTGCGCCAAGAGACCCAGTACTTC
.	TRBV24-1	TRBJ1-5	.	CAAGGHSNQPLHF	TGTGCCGCTGGAGGGCATAGCAATCAGCCCCTACATTTT
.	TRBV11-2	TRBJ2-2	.	CASSCAAVAGELFF	TGTGCCAGCAGCTGCGCTGCGGTGGCCGGGGAGCTGTTTTTT
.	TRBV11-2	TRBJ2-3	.	CASSSGPSGLAGRVAQYF	TGTGCCAGCAGCTCAGGTCCTTCGGGACTGGCGGGAAGGGTCGCCCAGTATTTT
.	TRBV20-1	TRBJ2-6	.	CSAAGVSGRLGANVLTF	TGCAGTGCGGCAGGCGTTAGTGGGAGACTCGGGGCCAACGTCCTGACTTTC
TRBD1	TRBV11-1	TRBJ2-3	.	CVSGLATGTGTQYF	TGTGTCAGCGGCTTAGCGACCGGGACAGGTACGCAGTATTTT
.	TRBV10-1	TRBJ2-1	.	CASSQGGGGYNEQFF	TGCGCCAGCAGTCAGGGGGGGGGGGGTTACAATGAGCAGTTCTTC
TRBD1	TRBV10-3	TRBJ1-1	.	CAISTPGQGNTVALF	TGTGCCATCAGCACTCCGGGACAGGGGAACACTGTAGCTCTCTTT
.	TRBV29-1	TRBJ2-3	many	CSAASSTGWYF	TGCAGCGCAGCATCTAGCACCGGTTGGTATTTT
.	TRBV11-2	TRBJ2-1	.	CASSFLAHYSEQFF	TGTGCCAGTAGCTTCCTAGCCCATTACAGTGAGCAGTTCTTC
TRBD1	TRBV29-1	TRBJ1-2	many	CSVETRGQGNYGYTF	TGCAGCGTTGAGACGAGGGGACAGGGAAACTATGGCTACACCTTC
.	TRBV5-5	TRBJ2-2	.	CASSLANIANTGVLFF	TGTGCCAGCAGCTTGGCCAATATAGCGAACACCGGGGTGCTGTTTTTT
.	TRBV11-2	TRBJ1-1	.	CVSSVAGKNTEAFF	TGTGTCAGCAGCGTCGCGGGAAAGAACACTGAAGCTTTTTTT
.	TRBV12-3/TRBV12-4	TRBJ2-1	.	CASRVAGYNEQLF	TGTGCCAGTAGGGTGGCAGGGTATAATGAGCAGCTCTTC
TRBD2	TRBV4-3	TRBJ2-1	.	CASNQEFSGSSYKEQFF	TGCGCCAGCAACCAAGAGTTTAGCGGGAGCTCCTACAAAGAGCAATTCTTC
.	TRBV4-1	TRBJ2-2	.	CARSPSVGSNTGGLFF	TGCGCCAGAAGCCCTTCGGTTGGTTCGAACACCGGGGGGCTGTTCTTT
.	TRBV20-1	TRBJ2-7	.	CSAGQSIYEQYF	TGCAGTGCCGGACAGAGTATATACGAGCAGTACTTC
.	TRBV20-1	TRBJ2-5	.	CSARDHSAGRLETQYF	TGCAGTGCTAGAGATCATTCCGCGGGACGTCTGGAGACCCAGTACTTT
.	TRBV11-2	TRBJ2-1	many	CASSLPSINEQFF	TGTGCCAGCAGCCTCCCGTCTATTAATGAGCAGTTCTTC
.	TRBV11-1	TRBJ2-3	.	CASSIATEADMQYF	TGTGCCAGCAGCATAGCTACAGAGGCTGATATGCAATATTTT
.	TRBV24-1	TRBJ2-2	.	CATSPARGASVTNTGELFF	TGTGCCACCAGTCCAGCTCGGGGCGCTAGCGTAACGAACACCGGGGAGCTGTTTTTT
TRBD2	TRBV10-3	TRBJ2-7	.	CVIREGYVTASFYEQYF	TGTGTCATCAGGGAGGGGTATGTGACCGCGAGCTTCTACGAGCAGTACTTC
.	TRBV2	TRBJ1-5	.	CASGPTWDGNEPQHF	TGTGCCAGCGGGCCGACATGGGATGGCAATGAGCCCCAGCATTTT
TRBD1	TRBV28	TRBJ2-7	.	CTSSSGQSSYEHYF	TGTACCAGCAGTTCGGGACAGAGCTCCTACGAGCATTACTTC
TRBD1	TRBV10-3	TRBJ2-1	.	CDISAGTGALGEQFF	TGTGACATCAGTGCAGGGACAGGTGCCTTAGGGGAGCAGTTCTTC
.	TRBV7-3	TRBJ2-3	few	CASSLDAGGTDTQYF	TGTGCCAGCAGCTTAGATGCGGGTGGCACAGATACGCAGTATTTT
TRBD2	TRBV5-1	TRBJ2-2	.	CAISFGSSGLNTGELFF	TGCGCCATCAGCTTCGGCTCTAGCGGCCTGAACACCGGGGAGCTGTTTTTT
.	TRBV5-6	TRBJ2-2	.	CASNLGTGELFF	TGTGCCAGCAACCTAGGAACCGGGGAGCTGTTTTTT
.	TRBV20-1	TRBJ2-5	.	CSVQYQVIQEVQYF	TGCAGTGTCCAGTACCAAGTGATCCAAGAGGTCCAGTACTTC
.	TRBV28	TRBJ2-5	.	CASSSTRDTQETQYF	TGTGCCAGTAGTTCCACGCGGGACACTCAAGAGACCCAGTACTTC
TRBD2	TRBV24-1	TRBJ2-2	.	CVTSDPANRLAGEVSEELFF	TGTGTCACCAGTGATCCCGCCAACCGACTAGCGGGAGAGGTCTCCGAGGAGCTGTTTTTT
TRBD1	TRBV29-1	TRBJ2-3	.	CSVDRIQGFTDTQYF	TGCAGCGTTGACCGCATACAGGGGTTCACAGATACCCAGTATTTT
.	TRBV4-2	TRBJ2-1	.	CASSQSITTSGRISEQSF	TGTGCCAGCAGCCAATCCATAACGACTAGTGGGAGAATCTCAGAGCAGTCCTTC
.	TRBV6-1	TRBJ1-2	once	CASSEQKGTLNYDYTF	TGTGCCAGCAGTGAACAGAAGGGAACACTTAACTATGACTACACCTTC
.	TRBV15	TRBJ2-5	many	CATSRAPGGVETQYF	TGTGCCACCAGCAGAGCCCCTGGAGGGGTTGAGACCCAGTACTTC
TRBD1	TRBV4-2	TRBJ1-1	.	CASSLTRGGTEVFF	TGTGCCAGCAGCCTCACCAGGGGGGGCACTGAAGTTTTCTTT
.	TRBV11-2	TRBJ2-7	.	CASSHPSETESYEQYF	TGTGCCAGCAGCCACCCCTCCGAGACAGAATCCTACGAGCAGTACTTC
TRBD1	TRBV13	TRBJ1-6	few	CASSQKGTGSYNSPLHF	TGTGCCAGCAGCCAAAAGGGGACAGGGTCCTATAATTCACCCCTCCACTTT
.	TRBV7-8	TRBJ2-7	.	CASSLAYSNYEQYF	TGTGCCAGCAGCTTAGCGTACAGTAACTACGAGCAGTACTTC
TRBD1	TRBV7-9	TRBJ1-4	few	CATSQGALEKLFF	TGTGCCACCTCACAGGGGGCCTTGGAAAAACTGTTTTTT
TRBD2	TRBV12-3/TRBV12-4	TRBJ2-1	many	CASTLSLAGGSGEQFF	TGTGCCAGCACCCTTTCACTAGCGGGAGGTAGTGGTGAGCAGTTCTTC
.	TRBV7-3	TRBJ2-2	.	CVSSLGNDGELFF	TGTGTCAGCAGCCTCGGTAATGACGGGGAGCTGTTTTTT
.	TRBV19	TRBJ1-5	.	CASSIPRTENQPQHF	TGTGCCAGTAGTATTCCGCGGACGGAAAATCAGCCCCAGCATTTT
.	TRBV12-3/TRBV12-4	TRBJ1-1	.	CASSLLGTEAFF	TGTGCCAGCAGTTTATTGGGGACCGAAGCTTTCTTT
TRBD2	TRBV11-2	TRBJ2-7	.	CASSFGTSWYYEQYF	TGTGCAAGCAGTTTCGGGACTAGCTGGTACTACGAGCAGTACTTC
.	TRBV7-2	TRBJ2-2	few	CATPQSGRNTGELFF	TGTGCCACACCCCAGAGCGGGCGGAACACCGGGGAGCTGTTTTTT
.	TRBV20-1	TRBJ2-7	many	CSGGGLYEQYF	TGCAGTGGGGGCGGGCTCTACGAGCAGTACTTC
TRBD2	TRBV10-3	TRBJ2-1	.	CAISGASGSIRAYSEQFF	TGTGCCATCAGTGGGGCTAGCGGGAGCATCCGAGCCTACAGTGAGCAGTTTTTC
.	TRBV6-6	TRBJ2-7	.	CASSYSFGRRLHEQYF	TGTGCCAGCAGTTACTCTTTCGGTAGGAGACTACACGAGCAGTACTTC
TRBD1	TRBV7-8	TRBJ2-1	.	CASSLGQGAFTYKEQFF	TGTGCCAGCAGCTTAGGACAGGGTGCCTTTACCTACAAAGAGCAGTTCTTC
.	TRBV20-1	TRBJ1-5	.	CSARGDGNEPQHF	TGCAGTGCTAGAGGGGATGGCAATGAGCCTCAGCATTTT
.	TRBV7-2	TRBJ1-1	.	CASSPVGGRNTEAFF	TGTGCCAGCAGCCCAGTAGGGGGAAGAAACACTGAAGCTTTCTTT